A selection of T cell receptor beta chains follows, all from one sample in a study of blood T cell repertoires in COVID-19. The repertoire was sequenced with immunoSEQ multiplex PCR; TCRdb's copy has only in-frame clones and lacks some. The sample carries 170,000 or so clones, around 82% recorded once. The sample consisted of peripheral blood. The source is a young man with active or convalescent COVID-19. The CDR3 runs from the conserved cysteine through the conserved F or W. A D gene is named only where the DNA matches it firmly.

J | D | V | CDR3 | DNA
TRBJ2-1 | TRBD2 | TRBV6-2/TRBV6-3 | CASSLRGLAGFSYNEQFF | TGTGCCAGCAGTCTTCGGGGACTAGCGGGCTTCTCCTACAATGAGCAGTTCTTC
TRBJ2-7 | . | TRBV24-1 | CATSDSAKTGYEQYF | TGTGCCACCAGTGATTCAGCCAAGACGGGGTACGAGCAGTACTTC
TRBJ1-4 | TRBD1 | TRBV6-5 | CASRRQGTTNEKLFF | TGTGCCAGCAGACGACAGGGGACCACTAATGAAAAACTGTTTTTT
TRBJ1-3 | . | TRBV19 | CASRPQGSDSGNTIYF | TGTGCCAGTAGGCCACAGGGATCTGACTCTGGAAACACCATATATTTT
TRBJ2-1 | . | TRBV2 | CASSDWLASYNEQFF | TGTGCCAGCAGTGACTGGCTAGCGTCCTACAATGAGCAGTTCTTC
TRBJ1-2 | TRBD1 | TRBV3-1/TRBV3-2 | CASSDTMRRTGHNYGYTF | TGTGCCAGCAGCGATACCATGAGGCGGACAGGACATAACTATGGCTACACCTTC
TRBJ2-3 | TRBD1 | TRBV19 | CASNEGAGTQYF | TGTGCCAGCAACGAGGGGGCAGGTACGCAGTATTTT
TRBJ2-3 | . | TRBV5-1 | CASSLDSSSTDTQYF | TGCGCCAGCAGCTTGGACTCGTCTAGCACAGATACGCAGTATTTT
TRBJ1-4 | . | TRBV19 | CASSTGLGEKLFF | TGTGCCAGTAGTACAGGGTTGGGAGAAAAACTGTTTTTT
TRBJ2-5 | TRBD1 | TRBV7-8 | CASSPTPGQIATQYF | TGTGCCAGCAGCCCGACCCCGGGACAGATTGCGACCCAGTACTTC
TRBJ1-3 | . | TRBV7-6 | CASSLGRASGNTIYF | TGTGCCAGCAGCTTAGGGAGAGCCTCTGGAAACACCATATATTTT
TRBJ2-2 | TRBD2 | TRBV7-2 | CASSLTGRNANTGELFF | TGTGCCAGCAGCTTAACCGGGAGGAACGCGAACACCGGGGAGCTGTTTTTT